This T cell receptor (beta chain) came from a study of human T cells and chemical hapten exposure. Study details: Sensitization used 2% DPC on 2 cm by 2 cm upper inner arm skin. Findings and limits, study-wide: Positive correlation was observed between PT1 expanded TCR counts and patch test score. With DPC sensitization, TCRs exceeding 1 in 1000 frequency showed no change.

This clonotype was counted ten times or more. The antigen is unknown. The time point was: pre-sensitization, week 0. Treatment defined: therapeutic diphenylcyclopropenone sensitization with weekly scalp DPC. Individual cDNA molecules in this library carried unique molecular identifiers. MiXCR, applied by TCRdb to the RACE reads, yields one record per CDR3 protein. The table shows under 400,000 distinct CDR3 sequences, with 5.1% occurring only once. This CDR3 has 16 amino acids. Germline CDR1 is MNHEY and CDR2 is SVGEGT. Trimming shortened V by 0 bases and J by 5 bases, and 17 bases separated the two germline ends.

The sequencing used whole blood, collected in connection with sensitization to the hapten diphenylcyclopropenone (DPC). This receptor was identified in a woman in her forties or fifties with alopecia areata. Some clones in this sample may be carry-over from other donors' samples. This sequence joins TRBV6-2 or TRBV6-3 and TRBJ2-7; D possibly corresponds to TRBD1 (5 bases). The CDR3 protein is CASSYSVQGYVNEQYF. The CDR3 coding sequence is TGTGCCAGCAGTTACTCGGTCCAGGGATATGTGAACGAGCAGTACTTC.